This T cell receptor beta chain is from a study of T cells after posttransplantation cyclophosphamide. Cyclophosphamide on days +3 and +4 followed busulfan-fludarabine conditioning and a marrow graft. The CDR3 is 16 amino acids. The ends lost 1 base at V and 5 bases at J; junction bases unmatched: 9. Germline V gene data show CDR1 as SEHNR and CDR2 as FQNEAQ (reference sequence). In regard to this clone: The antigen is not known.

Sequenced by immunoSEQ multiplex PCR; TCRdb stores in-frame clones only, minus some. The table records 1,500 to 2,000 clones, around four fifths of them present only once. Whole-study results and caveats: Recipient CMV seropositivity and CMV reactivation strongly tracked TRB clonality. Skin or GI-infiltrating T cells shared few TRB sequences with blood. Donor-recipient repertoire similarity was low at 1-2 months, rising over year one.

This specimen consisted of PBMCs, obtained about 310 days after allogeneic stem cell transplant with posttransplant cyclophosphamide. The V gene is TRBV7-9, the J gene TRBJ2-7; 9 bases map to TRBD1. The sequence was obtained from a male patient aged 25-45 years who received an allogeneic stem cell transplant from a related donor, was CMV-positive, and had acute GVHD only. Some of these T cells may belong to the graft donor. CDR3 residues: CASSLDAGQGAHEQYF. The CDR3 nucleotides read TGTGCCAGCAGCTTAGACGCGGGACAGGGAGCCCACGAGCAGTACTTC. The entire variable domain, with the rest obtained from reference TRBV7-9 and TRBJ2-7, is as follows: DTGVSQNPRHKITKRGQNVTFRCDPISEHNRLYWYRQTLGQGPEFLTYFQNEAQLEKSRLLSDRFSAERPKGSFSTLEIQRTEQGDSAMYLCASSLDAGQGAHEQYFGPGTRLTVT.